This TCR beta chain was recorded in a study of blood T cell repertoires in COVID-19. Germline lookup yields CDR1 SGHTA and CDR2 FQGTGA. The CDR3 sequence is 14 residues long. Between the trimmed V and J ends, which lost 4 bases and 7 bases, there was a span of 11 bases. Under the authors' procedure: Estimates of nucleated cell counts were drawn from the amplification of reference gene primers. Clones were sequenced by immunoSEQ multiplex PCR, and TCRdb holds only the in-frame ones, with some missing. That table is the source of V, J and clone size, and D and trimming were worked out from the DNA. The sample holds some 82,000 clones, approximately 80% seen once.

The V gene is TRBV7-3, the J gene TRBJ1-6; D is unclear. Specimen: peripheral blood. The sequence was obtained from a man at least 80 years old with acute or convalescent COVID-19. CDR3 in DNA: TGTGCCAGCAGCTCCACGGGGAGGAATTCACCCCTCCACTTT. Amino acid sequence: CASSSTGRNSPLHF.